The next 10 T cell receptor beta chains were all read from a single sample in a study of T cells in Graves' hyperthyroidism and ophthalmopathy. TCR beta CDR3 regions were amplified from RNA transcripts. When the TCR CDR3 underwent first-round RT-PCR, the HTBI primer set was used. MiXCR, applied by TCRdb to the multiplex PCR reads, yields one record per CDR3 protein. The sample has 500,000 to 800,000 distinct CDR3 sequences; 45% are singletons. Sequenced material: peripheral blood or thyroid tissue (not recorded which). The receptors originated from an adult man with Graves' disease, either hyperthyroidism or ophthalmopathy (not recorded which).

On this clonotype itself: The germline gene is not matched at one end of the junction; a read error may be the cause. The CDR3 DNA sequence: TGCGCCAGCAGCCAAGGGGACAGCCGTACCTACGAGCAGTACTTC. Encoded protein: CASSQGDSRTYEQYF. The genes are TRBV7-4 and TRBJ2-7; 7 bases match TRBD1. Germline CDR1 reads SGHVT; CDR2 reads SQSDAQ. There are 15 residues in the CDR3. The full variable domain, its missing parts supplied by reference TRBV7-4 and TRBJ2-7, is GAGVSQSPRYKVAKRGRDVALRCDSISGHVTLYWYRQTLGQGSEVLTYSQSDAQRDKSGRPSGRFSAERPERSVSTLKIQRTEQGDSAVYLCASSQGDSRTYEQYFGPGTRLTVT.

V gene TRBV2 combines with J gene TRBJ2-6; D not certain. Trimming pared 6 bases from V and 14 bases from J, leaving 5 bases between. Germline CDR1 and CDR2: SNHLY and FYNNEI. CDR3 length: 9 amino acids. This CDR3 is CASRDLLTF. The CDR3 DNA reads TGTGCCAGCAGAGACCTCCTGACTTTC.

This chain joins TRBV7-2 and TRBJ2-7; TRBD2 matches at 10 bases. After removal of 5 bases from V and 4 bases from J, the junction contained 17 bases not matched to a gene. CDR3 length: 18 amino acids. The germline CDR1 and CDR2 sequences are SGHTA and FQGNSA. The CDR3 here is CASSQAFDLSGRTYEQYF. As DNA, the CDR3 is TGTGCCAGCAGCCAAGCTTTTGACCTTAGCGGGAGGACGTACGAGCAGTACTTC.

A few counts support this clonotype. V and J are TRBV5-6 and TRBJ2-5; 7 nucleotides align to TRBD1. The ends lost 5 bases at V and 5 bases at J; junction bases unmatched: 6. The germline V gene has CDR1 SGHDT and CDR2 YYEEEE. The CDR3 contains 13 residues. CDR3 nucleotide sequence: TGTGCCAGCAGTCGGACAGGTGATGAGACCCAGTACTTC. Residues: CASSRTGDETQYF. Full variable domain (outside the CDR3, taken from reference TRBV5-6 and TRBJ2-5): DAGVTQSPTHLIKTRGQQVTLRCSPKSGHDTVSWYQQALGQGPQFIFQYYEEEERQRGNFPDRFSGHQFPNYSSELNVNALLLGDSALYLCASSRTGDETQYFGPGTRLLVL.

A note on this clonotype: With a much larger clone just one base away, this may be a read error. This chain connects TRBV24-1 to TRBJ1-5; D may be TRBD1 (5 bases). The CDR3 length is 16 residues. From germline, CDR1 is KGHDR and CDR2 SFDVKD. The CDR3 DNA reads TGTACCACCAGTGATTCGCAGTCTGGGGCAAATCAGCCCCAGCATTTT. Translated, it gives CTTSDSQSGANQPQHF.

This clonotype appeared many times. The chain employs TRBV13 and TRBJ1-1; D gene unclear. Trimming removed 4 bases at V and 3 bases at J, with 3 bases between. Germline V gene lookup returns CDR1 PRHDT and CDR2 FYEKMQ (reference sequence). This CDR3 region has 11 residues. CDR3: CASSSHTEAFF. For the CDR3, the DNA is TGTGCCAGCAGCTCCCACACTGAAGCTTTCTTT.

This clonotype was seen a few times. An end of the junction differs from the germline gene, which may be a read error. The chain has TRBV2 and TRBJ1-6; no clear D gene. CDR3 length: 12 amino acids. Germline CDR1 SNHLY, CDR2 FYNNEI. This CDR3 reads CASSEAVGRQKF. The CDR3 DNA is TGTGCCAGCAGTGAAGCTGTAGGACGGCAGAAGTTT.

Note on this clonotype: At one boundary the junction diverges from the germline segment, which might be a read error. This rearrangement joins TRBV29-1 to TRBJ2-6, with 9 bases aligning to TRBD1. The germline V gene encodes CDR1 SQVTM and CDR2 ANQGSEA. There are 12 residues in the CDR3. This chain's CDR3 is CSVRTGANVLTF. CDR3 sequence (DNA): TGCAGCGTTCGGACAGGGGCTAACGTCCTGACTTTC.

The V gene is TRBV6-5, the J gene TRBJ2-5; the match to TRBD2 covers 7 bases. Germline trimming cut 0 bases from V and 4 bases from J; bases unmatched to any gene: 11. Germline-derived CDR1 and CDR2 are MNHEY and SVGAGI. This CDR3 has 17 residues. CDR3 coding DNA: TGTGCCAGCAGTTACTCGATGGGCGGGAGCCCTCTAGAGACCCAGTACTTC. This encodes CASSYSMGGSPLETQYF.

This clonotype was counted many times. The genes are TRBV15 and TRBJ2-5; either TRBD1 or TRBD2 may supply D (5 bases each). Germline V gene lookup returns CDR1 LNHNV and CDR2 YYDKDF (reference sequence). The CDR3 consists of 14 residues. The V and J ends lost 1 base and 5 bases respectively, with 11 bases between them. For the CDR3, the DNA is TGTGCCACCAGCAGAGCAGGGACCGGCGAGACCCAGTACTTC. It translates to CATSRAGTGETQYF.